This T cell receptor (beta chain) was obtained from a study of technical replicates of blood from a few donors. Assay used: immunoSEQ multiplex PCR; TCRdb lists only in-frame clones, some missing. The repertoire holds roughly 60,000 clones, with about 95% as singletons. This CDR3 is built from 15 residues. Germline assignment: CDR1 SGHRS and CDR2 YFSETQ. Trimming cost V 5 bases and J 9 bases; bases outside gene matches: 8. Sequences were obtained from PBMCs. The receptor was derived from a human donor in good health. Some clones in this sample may be carry-over from other donors' samples. The chain has TRBV5-1 and TRBJ2-1; 13 bases align to TRBD2. The chain's CDR3 is CASSYTSGGAGEQFF. CDR3 DNA: TGCGCCAGCAGTTACACTAGCGGGGGGGCGGGTGAGCAGTTCTTC.